A selection of T cell receptor beta chains follows, all from one sample in a study of blood T cell repertoires in COVID-19. The protocol was immunoSEQ multiplex PCR, while the TCRdb copy is restricted to in-frame clones and leaves out a portion. The data contain 95,000 to 150,000 clones, 70% to 90% of them singletons. Material for sequencing was peripheral blood. The receptors derive from a human donor in a cohort sampled during active COVID-19. The CDR3 runs from the conserved cysteine through the conserved F or W. Fields, in order: J gene, V gene, clone size, D gene, CDR3 DNA, CDR3 protein. A D gene is named only where the DNA matches it firmly. Size values are once, few and many counts, or a class for expanded clones, and some rows have none.

>TRBJ2-2|TRBV18|.|TRBD1
TGTGCCAGCTCACCAACAGGGGCGTACACCGGGGAGCTGTTTTTT
CASSPTGAYTGELFF
>TRBJ2-3|TRBV18|.|TRBD1
TGTGCCAGCTCTTTGACAGGGAAGTCAGATACGCAGTATTTT
CASSLTGKSDTQYF
>TRBJ2-7|TRBV27|.|TRBD2
TGTGCCAGCAGCTTCGGCGGGACTAGCGGCTACGAGCAGTACTTC
CASSFGGTSGYEQYF
>TRBJ2-2|TRBV28|.|.
TGTGCCAGCAGTTTCTTTCTGGGGGAGCTGTTTTTT
CASSFFLGELFF
>TRBJ2-1|TRBV19|.|TRBD2
TGTGCCAGTAGTATAACGGGGGGGGCGTCCAATGAGCAGTTCTTC
CASSITGGASNEQFF
>TRBJ2-1|TRBV5-5|.|TRBD1
TGTGCCAGCAGCTTGGTTCTAGGGACAGGGGGCAATGAGCAGTTCTTC
CASSLVLGTGGNEQFF
>TRBJ1-2|TRBV3-1/TRBV3-2|.|.
TGTGCCAGCAGCCCGAGCGGTTCCGGGACATGGGGCTACACCTTC
CASSPSGSGTWGYTF
>TRBJ2-7|TRBV29-1|.|TRBD2
TGCAGCGCCGTAGCGGGAGAGCGCTACGAGCAGTACTTC
CSAVAGERYEQYF
>TRBJ1-2|TRBV19|once|TRBD1
TGTGCCAGTCACACCGGGACAGGGGGCGTAAGCGGCTACACCTTC
CASHTGTGGVSGYTF
>TRBJ2-3|TRBV5-4|.|TRBD2
TGTGCCAGCAGCCCGGGACTAGCGGGAGCGGATACGCAGTATTTT
CASSPGLAGADTQYF
>TRBJ1-1|TRBV4-1|.|.
TGCGCCAGCAGCCAAAGCGGGATTGCTGAAGCTTTCTTT
CASSQSGIAEAFF
>TRBJ2-7|TRBV19|.|.
TGTGCCAGTAGTATAGTATCAGGGTCCTACGAGCAGTACTTC
CASSIVSGSYEQYF
>TRBJ2-5|TRBV27|.|.
TGTGCCAGCAGTTTTCCCCCGAGGAGGGAGACCCAGTACTTC
CASSFPPRRETQYF
>TRBJ1-2|TRBV28|.|.
TGTGCCAGCAGTTTATCGGGGGGCTACACCTTC
CASSLSGGYTF
>TRBJ2-2|TRBV14|.|.
TGTGCCAGCAGCCTTAGACATTTTACCGGGGAGCTGTTTTTT
CASSLRHFTGELFF
>TRBJ2-7|TRBV5-1|.|TRBD1
TGCGCCAGCAGCTCAGGGGGTTTCTCCTACGAGCAGTACTTC
CASSSGGFSYEQYF
>TRBJ1-5|TRBV2|.|.
TGTGCCAGCAGTGTTACACAGAGCAATCAGCCCCAGCATTTT
CASSVTQSNQPQHF
>TRBJ1-2|TRBV3-1/TRBV3-2|.|.
TGTGCCAGCAGCCAACGGTACAGTTTCTATGGCTACACCTTC
CASSQRYSFYGYTF
>TRBJ2-5|TRBV5-6|.|.
TGTGCCAGCAAACTAACGGGGAGGAGGGGGACCCAGTACTTC
CASKLTGRRGTQYF
>TRBJ2-7|TRBV6-6|.|.
TGTGCCAGCAGTCCCACCCCCTACCTTAGCTCCTACGAGCAGTACTTC
CASSPTPYLSSYEQYF
>TRBJ2-3|TRBV6-5|.|TRBD2
TGTGCCAGCTTTAGCGGGGGGGCGGGTCCAGATACGCAGTATTTT
CASFSGGAGPDTQYF
>TRBJ2-2|TRBV3-1/TRBV3-2|.|.
TGTGCCAGCAGCCAAGTGGGGGCGGCCGGGGAGCTGTTTTTT
CASSQVGAAGELFF
>TRBJ2-1|TRBV6-1|.|.
TGTGCCAGCAGTGAAGCGGAGTGGGGGCTTGCTTACAATGAGCAGTTCTTC
CASSEAEWGLAYNEQFF
>TRBJ1-1|TRBV19|.|TRBD1
TGTGCCAGTAGTTTGGGACAGGGAAACACTGAAGCTTTCTTT
CASSLGQGNTEAFF
>TRBJ1-6|TRBV6-6|few|.
TGTGCCAGCCTGAGAGCGGATTCACCCCTCCACTTT
CASLRADSPLHF
>TRBJ1-5|TRBV15|.|.
TGTGCCACCAGCAGAGATCGGGGGAATCAGCCCCAGCATTTT
CATSRDRGNQPQHF
>TRBJ2-2|TRBV2|.|TRBD1
TGTGCCAGCAGCACCGAAGGACAGGGTAGACGGAACGGGGAGCTGTTTTTT
CASSTEGQGRRNGELFF
>TRBJ2-1|TRBV6-1|.|.
TGTGCCAGCAGTGACAGGGACTCCTACAATGAGCAGTTCTTC
CASSDRDSYNEQFF
>TRBJ2-1|TRBV19|.|TRBD2
TGTGCCAGTAGCCCGATAGCGGGAGGGCCTTTAGAGCAGTTCTTC
CASSPIAGGPLEQFF
>TRBJ1-5|TRBV6-5|.|.
TGTGCCAGCAGTAGAGGAGTCAATCAGCCCCAGCATTTT
CASSRGVNQPQHF
>TRBJ1-1|TRBV27|.|.
TGTGCCAGCATATTCCTGTCTCGGGGGACTGAAGCTTTCTTT
CASIFLSRGTEAFF
>TRBJ2-7|TRBV30|.|.
TGTGCCTGGAGTGGCGGGGCACAGCAGTACTTC
CAWSGGAQQYF
>TRBJ2-7|TRBV14|.|.
TGTGCCAGCAGCCCGCGGGTCGACTCCTACGAGCAGTACTTC
CASSPRVDSYEQYF
>TRBJ1-5|TRBV2|.|TRBD1
TGTGCCAGCAGTGAAAATCAAGGGGGCCTCAATCAGCCCCAGCATTTT
CASSENQGGLNQPQHF
>TRBJ2-7|TRBV9|.|TRBD2
TGTGCCAGCAGCCCCTTCGCAGCGGGGAGCCTCTCCTACGAGCAGTACTTC
CASSPFAAGSLSYEQYF
>TRBJ1-1|TRBV19|.|.
TGTGCCAGTAGTTCGCGCAGGGGAGTCACTGAAGCTTTCTTT
CASSSRRGVTEAFF
>TRBJ1-3|TRBV6-5|.|.
TGTGCCAGCACCCGTACAGGGATCTCTGGAAACACCATATATTTT
CASTRTGISGNTIYF
>TRBJ2-7|TRBV28|.|.
TGTGCCAGCAGTTTCGGGGGAGAGGTCCGCGAGCAGTACTTC
CASSFGGEVREQYF
>TRBJ2-7|TRBV6-6|.|.
TGTGCCAGCAGTTATATGGAGTACGAGCAGTACTTC
CASSYMEYEQYF
>TRBJ2-7|TRBV5-4|.|.
TGTGCCAGCAGCAGGGCGCCGGAGCGGAGTTCCTACGAGCAGTACTTC
CASSRAPERSSYEQYF
>TRBJ2-1|TRBV18|once|.
TGTGCCAGCTCACCACCGTCCCCTTACAATGAGCAGTTCTTC
CASSPPSPYNEQFF
>TRBJ2-2|TRBV28|.|.
TGTGCCAGCAGTCCCCCCCCAGGGATGGAGCTGTTTTTT
CASSPPPGMELFF
>TRBJ2-5|TRBV6-1|.|TRBD2
TGTGCCAGCAGTGATGGGGGGGTCGGGGAGACCCAGTACTTC
CASSDGGVGETQYF
>TRBJ1-2|TRBV6-6|few|.
TGTGCCAGCACGCCGGGACACTTAGCTAACTATGGCTACACCTTC
CASTPGHLANYGYTF
>TRBJ2-7|TRBV7-6|.|TRBD1
TGTGCCAGCAGCTTACGGCAGGGGGCCTACGAGCAGTACTTC
CASSLRQGAYEQYF
>TRBJ1-6|TRBV18|.|TRBD1
TGTGCCAGCTCACCAAGACAGGGAGAATCACCCCTCCACTTT
CASSPRQGESPLHF
>TRBJ1-1|TRBV5-1|.|.
TGCGCCAGCAGCTTGGCGTCCGGGAACACTGAAGCTTTCTTT
CASSLASGNTEAFF
>TRBJ2-5|TRBV11-2|.|.
TGTGCCAGCAGCTTAGGTGTCGAAGAGACCCAGTACTTC
CASSLGVEETQYF
>TRBJ2-2|TRBV29-1|.|.
TGCAGCGGCGGGACTCCTGCCGGGGAGCTGTTTTTT
CSGGTPAGELFF
>TRBJ2-7|TRBV6-5|.|.
TGTGCCAGCAGTTACTCGGACAGCTTCTACGAGCAGTACTTC
CASSYSDSFYEQYF
>TRBJ2-1|TRBV3-1/TRBV3-2|.|.
TGTGCCAGCAGCCAAGGAGGAGGACGCTCCTACAATGAGCAGTTCTTC
CASSQGGGRSYNEQFF
>TRBJ2-3|TRBV2|.|.
TGTGCCGCAAAGCGGAACCTGGGGGATACGCAGTATTTT
CAAKRNLGDTQYF
>TRBJ2-7|TRBV21-1|.|.
TGTGCCAGCCCTAGCCCGCCGGGACAGGGAGCCTACGAGCAGTACTTC
CASPSPPGQGAYEQYF
>TRBJ2-7|TRBV30|.|TRBD2
TGTGCCTGGGCTGGGGCGGGGGATCCCTACGAGCAGTACTTC
CAWAGAGDPYEQYF
>TRBJ2-7|TRBV6-1|.|.
TGTGCCAGCAGTGAAATGACATCCAGCCTGAACTTC
CASSEMTSSLNF
>TRBJ2-5|TRBV7-9|.|TRBD1
TGTGCCAGCAGCCCTGGGGACAGGGGGTTTGAGACCCAGTACTTC
CASSPGDRGFETQYF
>TRBJ2-3|TRBV4-1|.|TRBD2
TGCGCCAGCAGCTATCGTACTAGCGGGCACGGAGGAGATACGCAGTATTTT
CASSYRTSGHGGDTQYF
>TRBJ2-1|TRBV4-1|few|TRBD2
TGCGCCAGCAGCCAGCTGGCCCTAGCGGAACCGAGCTCCTACAATGAGCAGTTCTTC
CASSQLALAEPSSYNEQFF
>TRBJ2-7|TRBV24-1|.|TRBD1
TGTGCCACCTGGACAGGTACCTACGAGCAGTACTTC
CATWTGTYEQYF